This is a list of T cell receptor beta chains from one sample in a study of somatic mutations in cytotoxic T cells in rheumatoid arthritis. Some clones are missing from TCRdb's copy, which holds only in-frame ones; the method was immunoSEQ multiplex PCR. The table records 10,000 or so clones, 81% of them present only once. Sequenced: CD8+ T cells sorted from blood. These receptors came from a woman aged 45-65 years in good health. Each CDR3 is given with its conserved first and last residue. The order of the fields is V gene, J gene, D gene, clone size, CDR3 protein, CDR3 DNA. The D gene is left open where the match is weak. Clone size is shown for a subset of rows, as once, few, many or a class of expanded clone.

V: TRBV5-4
J: TRBJ2-7
D: NA
size: NA
CDR3: CASSPGTYEQYF
DNA: TGTGCCAGCAGCCCCGGGACTTACGAGCAGTACTTC

V: TRBV7-2
J: TRBJ1-1
D: TRBD1
size: once
CDR3: CASSPGQGGTEAFF
DNA: TGTGCCAGCAGCCCGGGACAGGGGGGGACTGAAGCTTTCTTT

V: TRBV19
J: TRBJ1-6
D: TRBD1
size: NA
CDR3: CASRIGQGYSPLHF
DNA: TGTGCCAGTAGGATCGGACAGGGTTATTCACCCCTCCACTTT

V: TRBV27
J: TRBJ2-3
D: TRBD2
size: NA
CDR3: CASSSREGPTDTQYF
DNA: TGTGCCAGCAGTTCCAGGGAGGGCCCGACAGATACGCAGTATTTT

V: TRBV6-5
J: TRBJ1-1
D: NA
size: NA
CDR3: CASRSQGLNTEAFF
DNA: TGTGCCAGCAGATCCCAGGGCTTAAACACTGAAGCTTTCTTT

V: TRBV28
J: TRBJ2-2
D: NA
size: NA
CDR3: CASSLPTGELFF
DNA: TGTGCCAGCAGTCTTCCTACCGGGGAGCTGTTTTTT

V: TRBV19
J: TRBJ2-5
D: TRBD2
size: NA
CDR3: CASSTRLAGGETQYF
DNA: TGTGCCAGTAGTACGAGACTAGCGGGGGGAGAGACCCAGTACTTC

V: TRBV4-1
J: TRBJ2-7
D: NA
size: NA
CDR3: CASSQDLSDEQYF
DNA: TGCGCCAGCAGCCAAGATCTCAGCGACGAGCAGTACTTC

V: TRBV6-1
J: TRBJ1-5
D: NA
size: NA
CDR3: CASSDRENQPQHF
DNA: TGTGCCAGCAGTGACAGGGAAAATCAGCCCCAGCATTTT

V: TRBV27
J: TRBJ1-2
D: NA
size: NA
CDR3: CASSFSREDGYTF
DNA: TGTGCCAGCAGTTTTAGCAGGGAGGATGGCTACACCTTC

V: TRBV4-2
J: TRBJ1-5
D: TRBD1
size: NA
CDR3: CASSPDRGLEPQHF
DNA: TGTGCCAGCAGCCCGGACAGGGGGCTAGAGCCCCAGCATTTT

V: TRBV6-5
J: TRBJ1-1
D: NA
size: NA
CDR3: CASSYWRNTEAFF
DNA: TGTGCCAGCAGTTACTGGAGGAACACTGAAGCTTTCTTT

V: TRBV19
J: TRBJ1-5
D: TRBD1
size: NA
CDR3: CASSAGTGLNQPQHF
DNA: TGTGCCAGTAGTGCCGGGACAGGTTTAAATCAGCCCCAGCATTTT

V: TRBV7-6
J: TRBJ2-5
D: TRBD2
size: NA
CDR3: CASSLRSGSLWETQYF
DNA: TGTGCCAGCAGCTTACGGAGCGGGAGTCTTTGGGAGACCCAGTACTTC

V: TRBV5-4
J: TRBJ1-2
D: NA
size: NA
CDR3: CASSSGQSLGYTF
DNA: TGTGCCAGCAGCTCTGGACAGAGCCTAGGCTACACCTTC

V: TRBV13
J: TRBJ2-1
D: NA
size: NA
CDR3: CASSLPGRGTYNEQFF
DNA: TGTGCCAGCAGCTTACCGGGCAGGGGTACCTACAATGAGCAGTTCTTC

V: TRBV4-2
J: TRBJ2-7
D: NA
size: NA
CDR3: CASSQDGGDLYEQYF
DNA: TGTGCCAGCAGCCAAGATGGCGGGGACCTCTACGAGCAGTACTTC

V: TRBV9
J: TRBJ2-3
D: TRBD1
size: NA
CDR3: CASSVETGTDTQYF
DNA: TGTGCCAGCAGCGTAGAGACAGGGACAGATACGCAGTATTTT

V: TRBV4-3
J: TRBJ2-7
D: NA
size: NA
CDR3: CASSQGQGSSYEQYF
DNA: TGCGCCAGCAGCCAGGGCCAGGGTAGCTCCTACGAGCAGTACTTC

V: TRBV9
J: TRBJ2-2
D: NA
size: NA
CDR3: CASSTRSGREDTGELFF
DNA: TGTGCCAGCAGCACAAGGTCGGGCAGGGAGGACACCGGGGAGCTGTTTTTT

V: TRBV5-6
J: TRBJ2-1
D: NA
size: NA
CDR3: CASSSNLEYNEQFF
DNA: TGTGCCAGCAGCTCTAATCTTGAATACAATGAGCAGTTCTTC

V: TRBV13
J: TRBJ1-4
D: NA
size: NA
CDR3: CASSSAEGGWREKLFF
DNA: TGTGCCAGCAGCTCCGCCGAGGGGGGGTGGAGAGAAAAACTGTTTTTT

V: TRBV21-1
J: TRBJ1-3
D: NA
size: NA
CDR3: CASSTQGDGNTIYF
DNA: TGTGCCAGCAGCACACAGGGGGATGGAAACACCATATATTTT

V: TRBV27
J: TRBJ2-1
D: TRBD2
size: NA
CDR3: CASSPLSGGAYNEQFF
DNA: TGTGCCAGCAGTCCACTTAGCGGGGGGGCGTACAATGAGCAGTTCTTC

V: TRBV4-1
J: TRBJ2-3
D: NA
size: NA
CDR3: CASSFDSYTDTQYF
DNA: TGCGCCAGCAGCTTCGACAGTTACACAGATACGCAGTATTTT

V: TRBV11-3
J: TRBJ2-7
D: NA
size: NA
CDR3: CASSLDPTRNTYEQYF
DNA: TGTGCCAGCAGCTTAGATCCGACACGCAATACCTACGAGCAGTACTTC

V: TRBV7-9
J: TRBJ1-3
D: NA
size: NA
CDR3: CASSSGIRGGNTIYF
DNA: TGTGCCAGCAGCTCCGGAATACGGGGTGGAAACACCATATATTTT

V: TRBV10-3
J: TRBJ2-1
D: NA
size: NA
CDR3: CAISEKEEGYNEQFF
DNA: TGTGCCATCAGTGAGAAGGAGGAGGGGTACAATGAGCAGTTCTTC